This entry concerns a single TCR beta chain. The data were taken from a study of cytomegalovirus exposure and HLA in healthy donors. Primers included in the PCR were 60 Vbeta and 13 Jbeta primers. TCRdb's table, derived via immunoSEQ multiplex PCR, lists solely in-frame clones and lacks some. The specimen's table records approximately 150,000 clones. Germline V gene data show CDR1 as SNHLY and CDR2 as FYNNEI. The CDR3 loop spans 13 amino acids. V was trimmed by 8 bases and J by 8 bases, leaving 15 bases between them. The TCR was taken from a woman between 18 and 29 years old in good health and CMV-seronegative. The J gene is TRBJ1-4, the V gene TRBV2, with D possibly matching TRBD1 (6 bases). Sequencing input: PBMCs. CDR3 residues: CASGTPDREKLFF. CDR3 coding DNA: TGTGCCAGCGGGACACCCGACAGAGAAAAACTGTTTTTT. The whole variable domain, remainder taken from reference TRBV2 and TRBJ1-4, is EPEVTQTPSHQVTQMGQEVILRCVPISNHLYFYWYRQILGQKVEFLVSFYNNEISEKSEIFDDQFSVERPDGSNFTLKIRSTKLEDSAMYFCASGTPDREKLFFGSGTQLSVL.